The 26 T cell receptor beta chains listed next were all sequenced from one sample in a study of cytomegalovirus exposure and HLA in healthy donors. The PCR made use of 60 Vbeta and 13 Jbeta primers. Sequencing was performed with immunoSEQ multiplex PCR; in TCRdb, only in-frame clones are kept and a portion is missing. The sample lists 65,000 to 80,000 clones, around 73% occurring once. Sequences were obtained from PBMCs. These receptors were obtained from a woman aged 40-49 years in good health and CMV-seropositive.

The chain carries TRBV6-1 and TRBJ2-3, with TRBD1 matching 9 bases. The CDR3 covers 15 residues. Germline assignment: CDR1 MNHNS and CDR2 SASEGT. Trimming removed 4 bases from V and 0 bases from J; junction bases left unmatched: 2. CDR3 residues: CASSGDRDSTDTQYF. In nucleotides, the CDR3 is TGTGCCAGCAGTGGGGACAGGGATAGCACAGATACGCAGTATTTT.

V gene TRBV11-2 combines with J gene TRBJ2-3, with TRBD2 matching over 14 bases. V lost 4 bases to trimming and J lost 4 bases; unmatched junction nucleotides: 10. This CDR3 region has 18 residues. Germline-derived CDR1 and CDR2 are SGHAT and FQNNGV. The CDR3 reads CASSSTIPTSGGADTQYF. The CDR3 nucleotides are TGTGCCAGCAGCTCCACCATCCCGACTAGCGGGGGGGCAGATACGCAGTATTTT.

This clone was recorded only once. This sequence joins TRBV6-5 and TRBJ2-2; D might be TRBD1 (6 bases). CDR1 and CDR2 from the germline V gene are MNHEY and SVGAGI. V lost 4 bases to trimming and J lost 7 bases, with 13 bases between them. The CDR3 runs 14 residues. CDR3 bases: TGTGCCAGCAGTTCGTTGAACAGGGACGGGGAGCTGTTTTTT. This sequence encodes CASSSLNRDGELFF.

The chain couples TRBV30 to TRBJ1-1; TRBD1 matches at 9 bases. V gave up 4 bases and J gave up 6 bases; unmatched junction bases: 9. CDR3 length equals 14 residues. In germline, CDR1 is GTSNPN, CDR2 SVGIG (reference sequence). This chain's CDR3 is CAWTGDREVAEAFF. CDR3 in DNA: TGTGCCTGGACTGGGGACAGGGAGGTGGCTGAAGCTTTCTTT.

This chain connects TRBV5-5 to TRBJ2-5, with 8 nucleotides matching TRBD1. Germline V gene data show CDR1 as SGHKS and CDR2 as YYEKEE (reference sequence). Trimming removed 4 bases from V and 5 bases from J; junction bases left unmatched: 10. CDR3 length: 15 amino acids. The CDR3 here is CASSPGTGPGETQYF. In DNA form, the CDR3 reads TGTGCCAGCAGCCCAGGGACAGGCCCCGGGGAGACCCAGTACTTC.

The rearrangement joins TRBV7-9 to TRBJ2-2, with D perhaps matching TRBD1 (6 bases). Germline V CDR1 and CDR2: SEHNR, FQNEAQ (reference sequence). V gave up 4 bases and J gave up 5 bases, with 17 bases separating them. The CDR3 runs to 16 residues. The CDR3 here is CASSYRSRGSTGELFF. The CDR3 bases are TGTGCCAGCAGCTACCGAAGCAGGGGTAGTACCGGGGAGCTGTTTTTT.

CDR3 DNA: TGTGCCAGCACCCTAACTAGCGGGGCCTACAATGAGCAGTTCTTC. This codes for CASTLTSGAYNEQFF. This rearrangement joins TRBV27 to TRBJ2-1; 10 nucleotides line up with TRBD2. Germline V gene sequence: CDR1 MNHEY, CDR2 SMNVEV (reference sequence). The CDR3 totals 15 residues. Unmatched junction bases numbered 5, after V lost 7 bases and J lost 2 bases.

The V call is TRBV2, the J call TRBJ2-7; 8 bases map to TRBD1. V trimming: 6 bases; J trimming: 6 bases; junction bases outside the gene matches: 13. Germline CDR1 reads SNHLY; CDR2 reads FYNNEI. This CDR3 has 15 amino acids. The CDR3 DNA reads TGTGCCAGCAGCGAGCCGGGACAGGAGGGTCTCGAGCAGTACTTC. Translating it yields CASSEPGQEGLEQYF.

CDR3 residues: CASSRSQGYYEQYF. The CDR3, as DNA: TGTGCCAGCAGTCGATCACAGGGATACTACGAGCAGTACTTC. This rearrangement joins TRBV28 to TRBJ2-7, with a possible D match to TRBD1 (6 bases). The V end lost 5 bases, the J end lost 3 bases, and 14 bases lay between the germline ends. The length of the CDR3 is 14 residues. The germline gives CDR1 MDHEN, CDR2 SYDVKM.

The V and J genes are TRBV25-1 and TRBJ1-6; possible D gene TRBD1, 6 bases. The V end lost 1 base, the J end lost 9 bases, and 13 bases lay between the germline ends. CDR3 size: 15 residues. Germline lookup yields CDR1 MGHDK and CDR2 SYGVNS. CDR3 protein: CASSESSRGGSPLHF. The CDR3 DNA reads as TGTGCCAGCAGTGAATCTTCCAGGGGCGGTTCACCCCTCCACTTT.

This chain joins TRBV7-3 and TRBJ2-1, with 11 bases aligning to TRBD1. V lost 2 bases, J lost 10 bases, and 10 bases stayed unmatched. CDR3 length: 16 amino acids. Germline V gene sequence: CDR1 SGHTA, CDR2 FQGTGA. The CDR3 coding sequence is TGTGCCAGCAGCTTAGTAGCGGACAGGGGGCATGGAGAGCAGTTCTTC. Protein sequence: CASSLVADRGHGEQFF. The variable domain in full, with the rest retrieved from reference TRBV7-3 and TRBJ2-1, is GAGVSQTPSNKVTEKGKYVELRCDPISGHTALYWYRQSLGQGPEFLIYFQGTGAADDSGLPNDRFFAVRPEGSVSTLKIQRTERGDSAVYLCASSLVADRGHGEQFFGPGTRLTVL.

CDR3 DNA: TGTGCCAGTAGTATTGGACAGGGGGATAACGAGCAGTACTTC. It is translated as CASSIGQGDNEQYF. This chain uses TRBV19 with TRBJ2-7; TRBD1 matches at 10 bases. The J segment lost 5 bases and the V segment lost 3 bases, leaving 4 bases of the junction unmatched. CDR1 LNHDA and CDR2 SQIVND come from the germline V gene (reference sequence). This CDR3 spans 14 amino acids.

The chain recombines TRBV29-1 with TRBJ1-1; 7 positions agree with TRBD1. The CDR3 extends over 14 amino acids. Germline-derived CDR1 and CDR2 are SQVTM and ANQGSEA. V shed 4 bases, J shed 4 bases, and the junction held 9 bases outside the gene matches. CDR3 sequence: CSVVGEGAGTEAFF. The CDR3 DNA follows: TGCAGCGTTGTAGGCGAGGGGGCCGGCACTGAAGCTTTCTTT.

The chain couples TRBV19 to TRBJ2-5; 8 bases are shared with TRBD1. From germline, CDR1 is LNHDA and CDR2 SQIVND (reference sequence). V shed 6 bases, J shed 1 base, and the junction held 10 bases outside the gene matches. The CDR3 totals 16 residues. The CDR3 DNA reads TGTGCCAGTAGAACTCATTCCGACAGGGGCCAAGAGACCCAGTACTTC. This encodes CASRTHSDRGQETQYF.

The CDR3 region has the DNA TGTGCCAGCTCACCGCCAGGTCCAGATACGCAGTATTTT. Residues: CASSPPGPDTQYF. The V call is TRBV18, the J call TRBJ2-3, with D uncertain. The CDR3 runs to 13 residues. Trimming took off 3 bases at V and 4 bases at J, with 8 bases between the two ends. CDR1 KGHSH and CDR2 LQKENI come from the germline V gene.

This clone was counted a single time. This rearrangement joins TRBV19 to TRBJ2-7; weak D call: TRBD1 (6 bases). This CDR3 has 13 amino acids. Trimming removed 4 bases from V and 4 bases from J, with 11 bases in between. The germline CDR1 and CDR2 sequences are LNHDA and SQIVND (reference sequence). The CDR3 DNA sequence: TGTGCCAGTAGTACCTCAGGACAGTACGAGCAGTACTTC. This gives the protein CASSTSGQYEQYF. The full variable domain, rest sourced from reference TRBV19 and TRBJ2-7, is DGGITQSPKYLFRKEGQNVTLSCEQNLNHDAMYWYRQDPGQGLRLIYYSQIVNDFQKGDIAEGYSVSREKKESFPLTVTSAQKNPTAFYLCASSTSGQYEQYFGPGTRLTVT.

The table lists this clone with a few counts. V is TRBV4-1 and J is TRBJ2-6; TRBD2 is a possible D gene (5 bases). Germline CDR1 MGHRA, CDR2 YSYEKL. The CDR3 extends over 17 amino acids. The V end lost 1 base, the J end lost 0 bases, and 10 bases lay between the germline ends. Here the CDR3 DNA reads TGCGCCAGCAGCCAAGCCGGGGTACCCTCTGGGGCCAACGTCCTGACTTTC. It is translated as CASSQAGVPSGANVLTF.

This clone appeared a single time. The chain is built from TRBV19 and TRBJ1-2; D unclear. Germline CDR1 and CDR2: LNHDA and SQIVND (reference sequence). This CDR3 region has 14 residues. V dropped 3 bases and J dropped 4 bases, with 12 bases sitting between them. The CDR3 spells CASSISSGGYGYTF. CDR3 DNA sequence: TGTGCCAGTAGTATTTCCTCGGGTGGCTATGGCTACACCTTC.

The genes are TRBV18 and TRBJ2-5; D is ambiguous. The CDR3 totals 13 residues. Trimming left V 3 bases short and J 3 bases short, with 8 bases between. The germline gives CDR1 KGHSH, CDR2 LQKENI. The CDR3 sequence: CASSPPNEETQYF. In nucleotides, the CDR3 is TGTGCCAGCTCACCCCCCAATGAAGAGACCCAGTACTTC.

This clone showed up just once. The V gene is TRBV21-1, the J gene TRBJ2-7; the table's D call TRBD2 went unverified against the DNA. TRBV21-1 is a pseudogene segment. The CDR3 is made up of 12 amino acids. CDR3 sequence reads: CASSKRGHEQYF. The CDR3 DNA reads as TGTGCCAGCAGCAAGCGCGGGCACGAGCAGTACTTC.

The genes are TRBV6-4 and TRBJ2-3; 8 bases are a match to TRBD2. The CDR3 extends over 15 amino acids. The germline gives CDR1 MRHNA, CDR2 SNTAGT. Trimming removed 7 bases from V and 2 bases from J; junction bases left unmatched: 8. CDR3 residues: CASTLSGAPTDTQYF. In DNA, the CDR3 is TGTGCCAGCACCCTTAGCGGGGCCCCCACAGATACGCAGTATTTT.

The chain recombines TRBV7-8 with TRBJ1-2; D call uncertain. The V end lost 5 bases, the J end lost 4 bases, and 14 bases lay between the germline ends. This CDR3 spans 14 amino acids. The germline V gene has CDR1 SGHVS and CDR2 FQNEAQ. The DNA of the CDR3 is TGTGCCAGCAGCCCCGATCGGGATAGCTATGGCTACACCTTC. Protein product: CASSPDRDSYGYTF.

V and J are TRBV19 and TRBJ2-7, with 11 bases fitting TRBD2. The germline V gene encodes CDR1 LNHDA and CDR2 SQIVND (reference sequence). Trimming took 9 bases from V and 11 from J; bases not matched to a gene: 9. The CDR3 extends over 12 amino acids. The CDR3 here is CASLLAGALEYF. The CDR3, as DNA: TGTGCCAGCCTACTAGCGGGGGCCCTAGAGTACTTC.

CDR3 amino acids: CASSIGQGASGYTF. Here the CDR3 DNA reads TGCGCCAGCAGCATCGGACAGGGGGCCTCTGGCTACACCTTC. The chain couples TRBV5-1 to TRBJ1-2; 11 nucleotides align to TRBD1. The CDR3 consists of 14 residues. V lost 4 bases and J lost 7; bases outside the gene matches: 6. Germline V gene sequence: CDR1 SGHRS, CDR2 YFSETQ.

The rearrangement links TRBV19 to TRBJ2-2; 9 bases are shared with TRBD1. The CDR3 contains 14 residues. J lost 7 bases, V lost 8 bases, and 8 bases had no gene match. Germline V gives CDR1 LNHDA, CDR2 SQIVND (reference sequence). CDR3: CASSGQGLGGELFF. CDR3 nucleotides: TGTGCCAGTTCGGGACAGGGTCTGGGCGGGGAGCTGTTTTTT.

This CDR3 is CASSLVGTANTGELFF. In DNA form, the CDR3 reads TGCGCCAGCAGCTTGGTTGGGACAGCGAACACCGGGGAGCTGTTTTTT. The rearrangement joins TRBV5-1 to TRBJ2-2, with 7 nucleotides matching TRBD1. Germline CDR1 and CDR2: SGHRS and YFSETQ. Losses at the gene ends were 0 bases for V and 0 bases for J; bases not matched to a gene: 2. The CDR3 extends over 16 amino acids.